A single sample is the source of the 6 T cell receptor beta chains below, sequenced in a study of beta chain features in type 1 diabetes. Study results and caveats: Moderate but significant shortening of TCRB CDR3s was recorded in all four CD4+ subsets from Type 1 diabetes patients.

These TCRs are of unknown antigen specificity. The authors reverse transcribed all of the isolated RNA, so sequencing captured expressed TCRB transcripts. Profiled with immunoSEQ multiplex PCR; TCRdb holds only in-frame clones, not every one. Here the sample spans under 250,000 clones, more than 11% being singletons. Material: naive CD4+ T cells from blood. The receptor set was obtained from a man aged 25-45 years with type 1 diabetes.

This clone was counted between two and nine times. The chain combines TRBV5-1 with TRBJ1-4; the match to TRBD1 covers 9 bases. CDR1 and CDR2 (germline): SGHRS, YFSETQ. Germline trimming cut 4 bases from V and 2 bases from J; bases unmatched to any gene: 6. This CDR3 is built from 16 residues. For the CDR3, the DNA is TGCGCCAGCAGCGGAGGACAGGGGAGTACTAATGAAAAACTGTTTTTT. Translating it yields CASSGGQGSTNEKLFF.

CDR3 amino acids: CASSLDPTGDSNQPQHF. DNA for the CDR3: TGCGCCAGCAGCTTGGACCCTACAGGAGATAGCAATCAGCCCCAGCATTTT. The chain has TRBV5-1 and TRBJ1-5; TRBD1 is a possible D gene (5 bases). CDR1 is SGHRS and CDR2 is YFSETQ in the germline V gene. This CDR3 contains 17 residues. V was shortened by 0 bases and J by 0 bases, with 13 bases between the two germline ends. Filled out from reference TRBV5-1 and TRBJ1-5, the complete variable domain reads KAGVTQTPRYLIKTRGQQVTLSCSPISGHRSVSWYQQTPGQGLQFLFEYFSETQRNKGNFPGRFSGRQFSNSRSEMNVSTLELGDSALYLCASSLDPTGDSNQPQHFGDGTRLSIL.

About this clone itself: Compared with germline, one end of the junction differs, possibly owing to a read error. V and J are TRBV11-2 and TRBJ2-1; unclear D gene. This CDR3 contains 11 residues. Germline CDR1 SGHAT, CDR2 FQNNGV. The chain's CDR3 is CASSSTRRVIF. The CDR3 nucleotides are TGTGCCAGCAGCTCGACTCGACGGGTTATCTTC.

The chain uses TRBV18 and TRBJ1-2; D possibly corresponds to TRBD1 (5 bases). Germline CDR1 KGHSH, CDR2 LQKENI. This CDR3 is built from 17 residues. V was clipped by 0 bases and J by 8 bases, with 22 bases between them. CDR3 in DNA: TGTGCCAGCTCACCACCGCGAGGACCAGGACATTCGTGGGGCTACACCTTC. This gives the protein CASSPPRGPGHSWGYTF.

The CDR3 nucleotides read TGTGCCGTGACTAGCGGGCCTAGCTACGAGCAGTACTTC. Amino acids: CAVTSGPSYEQYF. The rearrangement joins TRBV10-3 to TRBJ2-7; 10 nucleotides agree with TRBD2. Germline CDR1 is ENHRY and CDR2 is SYGVKD. V gave up 11 bases and J gave up 3 bases; unmatched junction bases: 7. This CDR3 has 13 residues.

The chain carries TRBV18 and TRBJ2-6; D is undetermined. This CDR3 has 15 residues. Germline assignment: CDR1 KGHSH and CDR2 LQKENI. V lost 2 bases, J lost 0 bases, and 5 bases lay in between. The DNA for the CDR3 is TGTGCCAGCTCACCAGTGAGCTCTGGGGCCAACGTCCTGACTTTC. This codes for CASSPVSSGANVLTF.